This T cell receptor beta chain was captured in a study of post-analysis software for immune sequencing data. Germline V lookup: CDR1 MNHNY, CDR2 SVGAGI (reference sequence). The CDR3 covers 13 residues. Trimming cost V 4 bases and J 4 bases; bases outside gene matches: 2. Details on this clonotype: The target antigen is unknown.

Regarding the study as a whole: When patients were compared with controls, about five TRBV segments were more frequent, TRBV5-6, TRBV5-1 and TRBV20-1 among them.

Unique molecular identifiers were carried by the TCR beta cDNA libraries. From the PCR reads, TCRdb called clonotypes with MiXCR, one entry per CDR3 protein. The sample holds just over 250,000 distinct CDR3 sequences, just over 35% seen once. The source of this sequence is a girl between 10 and 17 years old with multiple sclerosis. The V and J genes are TRBV6-6 and TRBJ2-3; 7 nucleotides align to TRBD2. The sequencing input was blood. CDR3: CASSLLAADTQYF. The CDR3 DNA reads TGTGCCAGCAGTTTGCTAGCGGCAGATACGCAGTATTTT.